One and the same sample provided the 5 T cell receptor beta chains below, sequenced in a study of human T cells and chemical hapten exposure. Time point described: patch test 1, 2 weeks after DPC sensitization. Treatment described: therapeutic diphenylcyclopropenone sensitization with weekly scalp DPC. Each CDR3 protein gets one entry after TCRdb re-called the RACE reads with MiXCR. The sample has approximately 79,000 distinct CDR3 sequences; around a tenth are singletons. The sequences come from whole blood, collected in connection with sensitization to the hapten diphenylcyclopropenone (DPC). These receptors all stem from a woman aged 50 to 65 with alopecia areata. Some clones in this sample may be carry-over from other donors' samples.

At least ten counts were recorded for this clonotype. The CDR3: CASSSDKETQYF. The CDR3, as DNA: TGTGCCTCCTCATCGGACAAAGAGACCCAGTACTTC. The chain joins TRBV10-3 to TRBJ2-5; a weak D match, TRBD1 (5 bases). This CDR3 region has 12 residues. Trimming took 11 bases from V and 3 from J, leaving 13 bases between them. The V gene's germline CDR1 is ENHRY and CDR2 SYGVKD.

This clonotype was seen once. Its ends do not fully match the called genes, so a read error is possible. The chain carries TRBV11-2 and TRBJ2-5; 10 nucleotides match TRBD1. This CDR3 region has 14 residues. Germline V lookup: CDR1 SGHAT, CDR2 FQNNGV. This CDR3 is CASGPTGGREIQYF. The CDR3 nucleotides read TGTGCCAGCGGACCGACAGGGGGCCGAGAGATCCAGTACTTC.

The sample holds a few counts of this clonotype. The rearrangement joins TRBV19 to TRBJ1-5; the D is unclear. Germline CDR1 LNHDA, CDR2 SQIVND (reference sequence). Trimming stripped 5 bases from V and 1 base from J, with 12 bases between. The CDR3 is made up of 15 amino acids. The DNA of the CDR3 is TGTGCCAGTAGTGACAAGCCTCGAAGCAATCAGCCCCAGCATTTT. Residues: CASSDKPRSNQPQHF.

This clonotype has ten or more counts. This chain links TRBV11-2 with TRBJ1-1, with D possibly being TRBD1 (6 bases). V was trimmed by 2 bases and J by 0 bases, leaving 10 bases between them. The length of the CDR3 is 15 residues. The germline V gene encodes CDR1 SGHAT and CDR2 FQNNGV. CDR3 in amino acids: CASSLQGPMNTEAFF. DNA for the CDR3: TGTGCCAGCAGCTTACAGGGGCCCATGAACACTGAAGCTTTCTTT.

The CDR3 nucleotides read TGTGCCAGCAGCCAGCAGTGGGGTTCACCCCTCCACTTT. It codes for CASSQQWGSPLHF. The chain joins TRBV7-2 to TRBJ1-6; D remains unclear. The CDR3 is made up of 13 amino acids. Trimming took off 5 bases at V and 9 bases at J, with 11 bases between the two ends. CDR1 is SGHTA, CDR2 FQGNSA, per germline.